The table lists the clone carrying this T cell receptor beta chain with a few counts. The data were taken from a study of identifying expanded T cells in peripheral blood. Profiled with immunoSEQ multiplex PCR; TCRdb holds only in-frame clones, not every one. The sample lists about 78,000 clones, almost 85% occurring once. This receptor was obtained from a person aged 18 to 70 in good health. Sequencing used blood.

In nucleotides, the CDR3 is TGTGCCACCAGCAGAGACAGGAGAGAGACCCAGTACTTC. Encoded protein: CATSRDRRETQYF. The gene calls are TRBV15 and TRBJ2-5; D is uncertain. V was trimmed by 0 bases and J by 4 bases, leaving 6 bases between them. The CDR3 extends over 13 amino acids. CDR1 and CDR2 from the germline V gene are LNHNV and YYDKDF (reference sequence).